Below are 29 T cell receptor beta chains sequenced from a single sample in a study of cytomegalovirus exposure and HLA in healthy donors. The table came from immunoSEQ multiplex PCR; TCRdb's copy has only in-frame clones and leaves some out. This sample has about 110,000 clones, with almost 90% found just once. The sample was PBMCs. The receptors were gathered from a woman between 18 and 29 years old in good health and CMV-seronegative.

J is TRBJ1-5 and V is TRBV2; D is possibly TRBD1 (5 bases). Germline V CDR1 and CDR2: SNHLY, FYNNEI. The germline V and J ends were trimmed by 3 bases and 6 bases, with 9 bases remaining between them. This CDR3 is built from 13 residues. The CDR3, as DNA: TGTGCCAGCAGTGACAGGGTCGTTCAGCCCCAGCATTTT. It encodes CASSDRVVQPQHF.

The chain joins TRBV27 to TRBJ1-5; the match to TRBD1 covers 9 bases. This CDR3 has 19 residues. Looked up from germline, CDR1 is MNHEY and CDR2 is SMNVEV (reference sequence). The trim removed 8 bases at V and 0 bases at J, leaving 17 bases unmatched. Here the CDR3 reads CASPPGQGDPVYSNQPQHF. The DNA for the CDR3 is TGTGCCAGCCCACCGGGACAGGGAGACCCGGTTTATAGCAATCAGCCCCAGCATTTT.

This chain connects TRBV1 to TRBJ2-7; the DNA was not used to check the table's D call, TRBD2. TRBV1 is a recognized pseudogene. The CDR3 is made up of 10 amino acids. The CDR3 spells CTSSPVLLYF. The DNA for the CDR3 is TGCACCAGCAGCCCCGTCCTTCTCTATTTC.

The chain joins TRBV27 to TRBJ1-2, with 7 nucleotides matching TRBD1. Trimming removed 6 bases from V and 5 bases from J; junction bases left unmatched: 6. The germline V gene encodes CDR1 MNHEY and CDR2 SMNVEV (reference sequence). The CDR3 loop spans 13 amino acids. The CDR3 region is CASRGQGGYGYTF. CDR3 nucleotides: TGTGCCAGCAGGGGGCAGGGGGGATATGGCTACACCTTC.

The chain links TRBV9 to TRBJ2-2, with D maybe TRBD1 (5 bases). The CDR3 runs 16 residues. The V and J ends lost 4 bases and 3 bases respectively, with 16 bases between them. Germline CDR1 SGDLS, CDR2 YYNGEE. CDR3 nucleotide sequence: TGTGCCAGCAGCTCGCAGACAGCCATAGACACCGGGGAGCTGTTTTTT. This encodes CASSSQTAIDTGELFF.

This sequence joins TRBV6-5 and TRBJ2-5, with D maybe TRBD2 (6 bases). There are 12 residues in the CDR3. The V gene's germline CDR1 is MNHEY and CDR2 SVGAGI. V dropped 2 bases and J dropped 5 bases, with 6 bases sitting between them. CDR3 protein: CASSYGGETQYF. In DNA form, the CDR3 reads TGTGCCAGCAGTTACGGGGGGGAGACCCAGTACTTC.

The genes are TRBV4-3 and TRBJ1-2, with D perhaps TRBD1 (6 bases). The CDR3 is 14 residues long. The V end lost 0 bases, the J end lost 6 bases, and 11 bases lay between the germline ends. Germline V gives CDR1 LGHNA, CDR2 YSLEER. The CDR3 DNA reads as TGCGCCAGCAGCCAAGACGGGACATCTGATGGCTACACCTTC. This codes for CASSQDGTSDGYTF.

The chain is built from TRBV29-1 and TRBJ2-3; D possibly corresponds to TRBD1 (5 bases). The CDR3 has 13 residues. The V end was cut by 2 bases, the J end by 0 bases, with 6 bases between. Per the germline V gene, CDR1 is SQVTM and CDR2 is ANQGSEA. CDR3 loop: CSVERQSTDTQYF. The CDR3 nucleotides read TGCAGCGTTGAACGACAGAGCACAGATACGCAGTATTTT.

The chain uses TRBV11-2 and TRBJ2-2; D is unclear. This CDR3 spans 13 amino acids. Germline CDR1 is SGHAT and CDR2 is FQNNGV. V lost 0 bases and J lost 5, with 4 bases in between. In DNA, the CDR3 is TGTGCCAGCAGCTTAGATAGAACCGGGGAGCTGTTTTTT. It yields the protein CASSLDRTGELFF. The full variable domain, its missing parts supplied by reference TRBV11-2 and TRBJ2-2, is EAGVAQSPRYKIIEKRQSVAFWCNPISGHATLYWYQQILGQGPKLLIQFQNNGVVDDSQLPKDRFSAERLKGVDSTLKIQPAKLEDSAVYLCASSLDRTGELFFGEGSRLTVL.

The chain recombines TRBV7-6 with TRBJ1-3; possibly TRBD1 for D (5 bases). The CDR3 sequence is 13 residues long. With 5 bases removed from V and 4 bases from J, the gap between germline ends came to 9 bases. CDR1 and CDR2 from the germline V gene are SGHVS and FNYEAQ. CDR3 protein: CASSPTAGNTIYF. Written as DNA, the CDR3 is TGTGCCAGCAGCCCGACAGCCGGAAACACCATATATTTT.

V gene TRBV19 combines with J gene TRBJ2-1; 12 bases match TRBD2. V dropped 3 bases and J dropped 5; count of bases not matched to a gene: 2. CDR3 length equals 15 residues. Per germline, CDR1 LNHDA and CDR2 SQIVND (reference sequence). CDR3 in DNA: TGTGCCAGTAGTATCACTAGCGGGGGGAACAATGAGCAGTTCTTC. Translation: CASSITSGGNNEQFF.

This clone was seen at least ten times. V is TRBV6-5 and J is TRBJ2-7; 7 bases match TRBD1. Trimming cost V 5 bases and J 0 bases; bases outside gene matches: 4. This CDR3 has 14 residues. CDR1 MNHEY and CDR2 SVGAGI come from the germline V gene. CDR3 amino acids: CASSARDSSYEQYF. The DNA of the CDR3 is TGTGCCAGCAGTGCCCGGGACAGCTCCTACGAGCAGTACTTC.

The CDR3 coding sequence is TGTGCCAGCTCCCCTCGGACTAGCTCCTACAATGAGCAGTTCTTC. This translates into CASSPRTSSYNEQFF. The chain is built from TRBV18 and TRBJ2-1; 7 bases map to TRBD2. Germline loops: CDR1 KGHSH, CDR2 LQKENI. This CDR3 has 15 amino acids. The V gene end was trimmed by 6 bases and the J gene end by 0 bases; junction bases not matched to a gene: 5.

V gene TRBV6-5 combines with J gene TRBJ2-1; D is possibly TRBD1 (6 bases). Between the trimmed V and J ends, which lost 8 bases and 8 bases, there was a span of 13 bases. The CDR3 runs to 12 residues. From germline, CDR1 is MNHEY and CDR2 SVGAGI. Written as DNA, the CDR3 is TGTGCCAGCGAGAACCAGGGGTATGAGCAGTTCTTC. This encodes CASENQGYEQFF.

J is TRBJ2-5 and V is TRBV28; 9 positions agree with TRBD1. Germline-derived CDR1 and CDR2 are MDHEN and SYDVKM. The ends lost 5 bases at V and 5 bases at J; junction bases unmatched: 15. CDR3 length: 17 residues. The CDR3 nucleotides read TGTGCCAGCAGTCTTAGAGGGACAGGGACCCGGGGGGAGACCCAGTACTTC. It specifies CASSLRGTGTRGETQYF.

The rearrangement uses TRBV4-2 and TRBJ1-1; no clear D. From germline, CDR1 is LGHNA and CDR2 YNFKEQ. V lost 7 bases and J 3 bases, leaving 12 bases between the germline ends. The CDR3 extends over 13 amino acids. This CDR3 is CASTQELYTEAFF. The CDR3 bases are TGTGCCAGCACCCAGGAGCTATACACTGAAGCTTTCTTT.

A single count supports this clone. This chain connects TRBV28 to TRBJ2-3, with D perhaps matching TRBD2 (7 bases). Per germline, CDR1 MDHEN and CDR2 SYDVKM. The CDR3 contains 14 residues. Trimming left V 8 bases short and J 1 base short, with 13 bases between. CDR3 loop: CASRGAGRTDTQYF. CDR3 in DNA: TGTGCCAGCCGGGGGGCGGGCCGCACAGATACGCAGTATTTT.

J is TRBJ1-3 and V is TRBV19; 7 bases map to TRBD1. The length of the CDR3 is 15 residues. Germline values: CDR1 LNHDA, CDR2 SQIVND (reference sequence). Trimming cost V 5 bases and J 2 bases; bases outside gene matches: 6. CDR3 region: CASSLDRFAGNTIYF. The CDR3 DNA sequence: TGTGCCAGTAGTTTGGACAGGTTCGCTGGAAACACCATATATTTT.

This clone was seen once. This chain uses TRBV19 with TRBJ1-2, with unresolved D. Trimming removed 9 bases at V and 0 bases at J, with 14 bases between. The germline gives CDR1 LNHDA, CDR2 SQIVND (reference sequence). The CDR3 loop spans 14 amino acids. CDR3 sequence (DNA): TGTGCCAGCAAACCGGGAACAGCTAACTATGGCTACACCTTC. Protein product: CASKPGTANYGYTF.

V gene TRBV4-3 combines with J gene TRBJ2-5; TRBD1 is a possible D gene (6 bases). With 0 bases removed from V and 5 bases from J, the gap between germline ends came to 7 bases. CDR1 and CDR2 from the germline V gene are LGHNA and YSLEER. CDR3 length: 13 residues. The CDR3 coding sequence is TGCGCCAGCAGCCAAGATAGGGGGGAGACCCAGTACTTC. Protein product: CASSQDRGETQYF.

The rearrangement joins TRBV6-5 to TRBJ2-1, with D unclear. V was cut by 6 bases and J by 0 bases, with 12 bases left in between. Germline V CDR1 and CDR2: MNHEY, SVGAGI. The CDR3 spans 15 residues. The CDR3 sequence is CASSPTGYSYNEQFF. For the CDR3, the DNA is TGTGCCAGCAGCCCGACTGGATACTCCTACAATGAGCAGTTCTTC.

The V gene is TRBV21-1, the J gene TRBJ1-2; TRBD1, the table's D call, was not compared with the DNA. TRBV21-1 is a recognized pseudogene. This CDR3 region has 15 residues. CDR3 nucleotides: TGTGCCAGCAGCTCTTGGGACAGGGGGGACTATGGCTACACCTTC. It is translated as CASSSWDRGDYGYTF.

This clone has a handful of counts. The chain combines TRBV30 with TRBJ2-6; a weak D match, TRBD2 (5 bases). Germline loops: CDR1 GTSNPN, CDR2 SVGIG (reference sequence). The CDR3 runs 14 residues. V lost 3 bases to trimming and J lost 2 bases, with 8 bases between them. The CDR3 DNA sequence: TGTGCCTGGAGGGTCGGGGCTGGGGCCAACGTCCTGACTTTC. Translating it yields CAWRVGAGANVLTF.

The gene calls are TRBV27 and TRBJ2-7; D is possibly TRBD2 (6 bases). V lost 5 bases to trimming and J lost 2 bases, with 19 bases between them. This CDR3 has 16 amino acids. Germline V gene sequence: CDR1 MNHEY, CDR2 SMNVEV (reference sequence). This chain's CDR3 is CASSVFSGDQTYEQYF. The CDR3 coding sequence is TGTGCCAGCAGTGTTTTTTCGGGGGACCAAACCTACGAGCAGTACTTC.

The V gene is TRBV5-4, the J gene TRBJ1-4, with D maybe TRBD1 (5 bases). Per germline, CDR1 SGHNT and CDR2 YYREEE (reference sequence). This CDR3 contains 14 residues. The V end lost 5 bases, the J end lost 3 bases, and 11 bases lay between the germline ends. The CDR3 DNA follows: TGTGCCAGCAGTCTGAAGGGGTCTAATGAAAAACTGTTTTTT. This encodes CASSLKGSNEKLFF. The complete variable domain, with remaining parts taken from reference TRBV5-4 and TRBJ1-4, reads ETGVTQSPTHLIKTRGQQVTLRCSSQSGHNTVSWYQQALGQGPQFIFQYYREEENGRGNFPPRFSGLQFPNYSSELNVNALELDDSALYLCASSLKGSNEKLFFGSGTQLSVL.

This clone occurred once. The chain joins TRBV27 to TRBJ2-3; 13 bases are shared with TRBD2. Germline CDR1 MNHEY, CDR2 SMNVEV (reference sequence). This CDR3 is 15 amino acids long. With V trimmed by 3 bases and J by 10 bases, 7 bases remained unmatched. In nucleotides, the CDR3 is TGTGCCAGCAGTTTCTCCCCACTAGCGGGAGGGGCGCAGTATTTT. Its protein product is CASSFSPLAGGAQYF.

The CDR3 DNA reads TGTGCCAGCAGCTCCCTCGCAGCGGGGGGGAAAGAGACCCAGTACTTC. It specifies CASSSLAAGGKETQYF. The genes are TRBV7-9 and TRBJ2-5; 10 bases line up with TRBD2. This CDR3 comprises 16 residues. Germline V gene sequence: CDR1 SEHNR, CDR2 FQNEAQ (reference sequence). The J segment lost 3 bases and the V segment lost 4 bases, leaving 8 bases of the junction unmatched.

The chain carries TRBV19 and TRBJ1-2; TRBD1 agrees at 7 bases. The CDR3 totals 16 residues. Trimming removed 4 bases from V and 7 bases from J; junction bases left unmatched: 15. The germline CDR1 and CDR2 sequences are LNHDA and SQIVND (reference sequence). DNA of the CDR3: TGTGCCAGTAGTACTTGGACAGGTCTGCTTTTGAGTGGCTACACCTTC. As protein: CASSTWTGLLLSGYTF.

This chain's CDR3 is CASSRQAGSTDTQYF. The CDR3 DNA is TGCGCCAGCAGTCGCCAAGCGGGATCCACAGATACGCAGTATTTT. The J gene is TRBJ2-3, the V gene TRBV5-1, with TRBD2 identical over 7 bases. Losses at the gene ends were 5 bases for V and 2 bases for J; bases not matched to a gene: 8. Germline CDR1 SGHRS, CDR2 YFSETQ. The CDR3 is 15 residues long.